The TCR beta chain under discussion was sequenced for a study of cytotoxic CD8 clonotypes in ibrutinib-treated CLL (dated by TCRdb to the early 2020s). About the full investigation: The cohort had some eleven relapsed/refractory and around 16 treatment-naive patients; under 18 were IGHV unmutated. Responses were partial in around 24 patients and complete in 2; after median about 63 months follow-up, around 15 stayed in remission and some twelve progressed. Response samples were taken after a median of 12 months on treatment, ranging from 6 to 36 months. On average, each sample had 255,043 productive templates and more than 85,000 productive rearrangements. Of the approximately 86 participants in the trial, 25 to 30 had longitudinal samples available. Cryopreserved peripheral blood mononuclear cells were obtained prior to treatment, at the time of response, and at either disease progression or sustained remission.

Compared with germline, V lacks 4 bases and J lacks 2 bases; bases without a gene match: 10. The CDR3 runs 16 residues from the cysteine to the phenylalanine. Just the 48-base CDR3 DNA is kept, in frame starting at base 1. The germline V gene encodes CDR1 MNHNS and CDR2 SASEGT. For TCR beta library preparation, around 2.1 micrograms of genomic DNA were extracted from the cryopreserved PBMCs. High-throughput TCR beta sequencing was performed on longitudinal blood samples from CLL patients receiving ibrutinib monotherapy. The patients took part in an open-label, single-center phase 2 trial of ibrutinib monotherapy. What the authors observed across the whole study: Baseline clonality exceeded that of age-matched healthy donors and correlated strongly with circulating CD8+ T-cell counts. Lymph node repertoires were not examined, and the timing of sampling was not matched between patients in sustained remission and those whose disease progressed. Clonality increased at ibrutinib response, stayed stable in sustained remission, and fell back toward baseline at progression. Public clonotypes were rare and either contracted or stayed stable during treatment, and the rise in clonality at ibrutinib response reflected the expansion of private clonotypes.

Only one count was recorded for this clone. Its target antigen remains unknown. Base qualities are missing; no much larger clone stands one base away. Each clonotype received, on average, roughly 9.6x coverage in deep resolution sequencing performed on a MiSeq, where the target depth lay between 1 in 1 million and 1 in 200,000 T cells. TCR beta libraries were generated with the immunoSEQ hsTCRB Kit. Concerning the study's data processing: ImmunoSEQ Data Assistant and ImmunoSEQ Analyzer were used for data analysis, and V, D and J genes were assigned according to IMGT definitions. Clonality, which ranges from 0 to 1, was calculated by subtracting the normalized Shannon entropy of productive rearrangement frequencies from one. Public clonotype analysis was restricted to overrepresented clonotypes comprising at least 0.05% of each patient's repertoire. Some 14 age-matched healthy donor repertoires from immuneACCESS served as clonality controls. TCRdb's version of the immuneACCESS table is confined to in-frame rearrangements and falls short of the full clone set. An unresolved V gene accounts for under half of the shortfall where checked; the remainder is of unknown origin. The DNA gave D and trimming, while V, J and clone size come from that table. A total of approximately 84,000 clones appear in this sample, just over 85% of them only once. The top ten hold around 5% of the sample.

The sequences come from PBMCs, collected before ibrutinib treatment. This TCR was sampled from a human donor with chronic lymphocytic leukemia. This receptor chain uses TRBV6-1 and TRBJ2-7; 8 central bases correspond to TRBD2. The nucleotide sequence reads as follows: TGTGCCAGCAGTGGAGCTAGCGGGCTGAAAACCTACGAGCAGTACTTC. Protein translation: CASSGASGLKTYEQYF.